This TCR beta chain was sequenced in a study of cytomegalovirus exposure and HLA in healthy donors. Study-level points and caveats: It was likely that a cluster of highly shared sequence variants was a sequencing artifact. Later analysis revealed greater clonal expansion in HLA-associated TCR beta chains than in equally common others. Cytomegalovirus status was reportedly diagnosed by the classifier with high sensitivity and specificity.

Of note for this clone: The antigen is not known.

Amplification used 60 Vbeta primers and 13 Jbeta primers. Libraries were prepared by immunoSEQ multiplex PCR; TCRdb keeps only in-frame clonotypes and omits some of them. The sample contains a few hundred thousand clones, around 80% of which appear only once. Germline lookup yields CDR1 LGHNA and CDR2 YSLEER. The CDR3 loop spans 18 amino acids. The J segment lost 5 bases and the V segment lost 8 bases, leaving 21 bases of the junction unmatched. This chain links TRBV4-3 with TRBJ2-3; 8 nucleotides line up with TRBD2. The TCR originated in an older woman in good health and CMV-seropositive. The source material was PBMCs. The CDR3, as DNA: TGCGCCAGCCGAAGAGGGGCTAGCGGGTTAGAAGGTGGAGATACGCAGTATTTT. This codes for CASRRGASGLEGGDTQYF.